Included here is one T cell receptor (beta chain) sequence, with context. The CDR3 is made up of 15 amino acids. Germline CDR1 and CDR2: LGHNA and YNFKEQ. With V trimmed by 0 bases and J by 8 bases, 9 bases remained unmatched. The repertoire was sequenced with immunoSEQ multiplex PCR; TCRdb's copy has only in-frame clones and lacks some. The sample contains 65,000 to 95,000 clones, around 89% of which appear only once. This record comes from a study of T cell changes during pregnancy in multiple sclerosis. This receptor was identified in a female donor with multiple sclerosis, enrolled in a pregnancy study. The material was peripheral blood, obtained before pregnancy. V is TRBV4-2 and J is TRBJ1-2, with 7 bases aligning to TRBD1. This CDR3 is CASSQDRQGVGGYTF. DNA for the CDR3: TGTGCCAGCAGCCAAGATCGGCAGGGGGTTGGGGGCTACACCTTC.